This TCR beta chain was retrieved from a study of T cell repertoires in cytomegalovirus infection. Across the whole study: Public TCR beta signatures provided an indication of both CMV infection and a matching HLA type.

Study-wide findings and caveats: The cumulative frequency of public TCR beta families distinguished individuals who carried CMV together with the relevant HLA. Dominant in the ex vivo response were TCR beta clonotypes restricted by HLA-C and specific for CMV.

Many counts were recorded for this clonotype. The antigen is unknown. MiXCR, applied by TCRdb to the reads, yields one record per CDR3 protein. Altogether approximately 140,000 distinct CDR3 sequences are present, more than 7% being singletons, with the ten largest covering over 9%. Sequencing was carried out using PBMCs. The origin of this receptor is a human donor in good health (CMV status not recorded). Some clones in this sample may be carry-over from other donors' samples.

The CDR3 DNA sequence: TGTGCCATCAGCCCTGGTACGGGATTTGGCTACACCTTC. It translates to CAISPGTGFGYTF. The chain combines TRBV10-3 with TRBJ1-2; D is unresolved. V lost 6 bases, J lost 7 bases, and 15 bases lay in between. CDR1 and CDR2 from the germline V gene are ENHRY and SYGVKD. The CDR3 is 13 amino acids.